This T cell receptor beta chain was recorded in a study of blood T cell repertoires in COVID-19. Study as a whole: Sites across the United States, Italy and Spain contributed samples from acute and convalescent COVID-19. In each case, the material was cDNA or gDNA derived from T cells, B-cell-depleted T cells, or PBMCs.

In the study's own analysis: Researchers report that nucleated cell counts were estimated from reference gene primer amplification. Repertoires were generated with immunoSEQ multiplex PCR, while TCRdb's copy carries only in-frame clones and drops some. For V, J and clone size, that table is used; D and trimming come from the DNA. Among approximately 270,000 clones listed, about 91% were seen once. Germline V gene data show CDR1 as SGHDN and CDR2 as FVKESK. The V gene lost 4 bases and the J gene lost 2 bases, with 11 bases spanning the gap. CDR3 size: 15 residues. This clone appeared once. This TCR came from a woman aged 25 to 39 with COVID-19, enrolled during active disease. Sequencing was done on a sample of peripheral blood. The chain employs TRBV14 and TRBJ2-2; a possible D gene is TRBD1 (6 bases). The CDR3 is CASSLGQINTGELFF. The CDR3 DNA reads as TGTGCCAGCAGCCTCGGACAGATCAACACCGGGGAGCTGTTTTTT.